The rows below give T cell receptor beta chains drawn from one sample of a study of T cell repertoires in aging, cancer and after chemotherapy. MiXCR, run by TCRdb on the multiplex PCR reads, gives a single entry per CDR3 protein. Of roughly 2,700 distinct CDR3 sequences listed, roughly a quarter are singletons. The sequenced material came from blood. These receptors were obtained from a human donor with a solid tumor. Each CDR3 is given with its conserved first and last residue. A D gene is named only where the DNA matches it firmly. Clone size appears in some rows only: once, few, many, or a class for an expanded clone.

V	J	D	length	size	DNA	CDR3
TRBV5-4	TRBJ2-2	TRBD1	16	.	TGTGCCAGCAGCCTCTCCGGGACAGGGAACACCGGGGAGCGGGTTTTT	CASSLSGTGNTGERVF
TRBV25-1	TRBJ2-6	TRBD1	21	.	TGTGCCAGCAGCCGGATGACCGAGGACAGGGCCGCACGCTCTGGGGCCAACGTCCTGACTTTC	CASSRMTEDRAARSGANVLTF
TRBV6-1	TRBJ1-2	TRBD1	16	medium-sized	TGTGCCAGCAGTGGACAGGGGTCCCCGCCTAACTATGGCTACACCTTC	CASSGQGSPPNYGYTF
TRBV19	TRBJ1-5	.	14	medium-sized	TGTGCCAGTACGAGGTGGAGGGAGGGTCAGCCCCAGCATTTT	CASTRWREGQPQHF
TRBV10-2	TRBJ2-1	TRBD2	15	few	TGCGCCAGCGGGGGACTAGCGGAGGGGAGCAATGAGCAGTTCTTC	CASGGLAEGSNEQFF
TRBV7-9	TRBJ2-1	TRBD2	18	medium-sized	TGTGCCAGCAGCTTCCGCAAGGGTTCTAGCGGGGTCTACAATGAGCAGTTCTTC	CASSFRKGSSGVYNEQFF
TRBV7-9	TRBJ2-6	.	16	.	TGTGCCAGCAGCCCTCGACCGATTTCTGGGGCCAACGTCCTGACTTTC	CASSPRPISGANVLTF
TRBV7-3	TRBJ2-5	TRBD2	16	.	TGTGCCAGCAGCCGGACTAGCGGCTCGTACCAAGAGACCCAGTACTTC	CASSRTSGSYQETQYF
TRBV12-5	TRBJ2-1	TRBD2	14	few	TGTGCTAGTGGAGGGGACTACCTATACAATGAGCAGTTCTTC	CASGGDYLYNEQFF
TRBV10-3	TRBJ1-1	TRBD1	13	medium-sized	TGTGCCATCAGCGTCGACAGGGGCACTGAAGCTTTCTTT	CAISVDRGTEAFF
TRBV12-3/TRBV12-4	TRBJ1-1	TRBD1	17	medium-sized	TGTGCCAGCAGTCCCCGCGTGGGAGGGACAGGAAACACTGAAGCTTTCTTT	CASSPRVGGTGNTEAFF
TRBV19	TRBJ2-1	.	14	.	TGTGCCAGTAGTATCCCACAGGGATGGGATGAGCAGTTCTTC	CASSIPQGWDEQFF
TRBV19	TRBJ2-3	TRBD2	14	.	TGTGCCAGTGGGGCGGGAGGGGGCACAGATACGCAGTATTTT	CASGAGGGTDTQYF
TRBV10-3	TRBJ2-7	.	10	medium-sized	TGTGCCATCATCAACTACGAGCAGTACTTC	CAIINYEQYF
TRBV28	TRBJ2-7	TRBD2	14	few	TGTGCCAGCAGAAGTGGCGGGAGCGACTACGAGCAGTACTTC	CASRSGGSDYEQYF
TRBV19	TRBJ2-4	.	16	.	TGTGCCAGTAATATCAGGGGCCCCCCAGCCAAAAACATTCAGTACTTC	CASNIRGPPAKNIQYF
TRBV7-2	TRBJ2-7	.	12	.	TGTGCCAGCAGCCCCTATAGTGGCGAGCAGTACTTC	CASSPYSGEQYF
TRBV28	TRBJ2-7	.	14	.	TGTGCCAGCAGTTTAAATACCGTCGGGGGCGAGCAGTACTTC	CASSLNTVGGEQYF
TRBV20-1	TRBJ1-6	.	15	few	TGCAGTGCTGCGGACTCGGGAACCGTAAATTCACCCCTCCACTTT	CSAADSGTVNSPLHF
TRBV28	TRBJ2-1	.	14	few	TGTGCCAGCAGTTTTAACAGGGTACAGGGTGAGCAGTTCTTC	CASSFNRVQGEQFF
TRBV20-1	TRBJ1-2	TRBD1	14	.	TGCAGTGCTGATACCCGGGACAGGGCCTATGGCTACACCTTC	CSADTRDRAYGYTF
TRBV7-2	TRBJ2-1	.	14	.	TGTGCCAGCAGCCGCCGGGACGTAAGCTATGAGCAGTTCTTC	CASSRRDVSYEQFF
TRBV6-5	TRBJ2-7	.	15	medium-sized	TGTGCCAGCAGTTATGGAATAGAGATCTTGTACGAGCAGTACTTC	CASSYGIEILYEQYF
TRBV10-3	TRBJ2-1	.	17	medium-sized	TGTGCCATCAGTGGGGCCCCAGGGAAGGGGATGGACAATGAGCAGTTCTTC	CAISGAPGKGMDNEQFF
TRBV20-1	TRBJ2-3	.	12	few	TGCAGTGCCTTAAGAGGGACAGATACGCAGTATTTT	CSALRGTDTQYF
TRBV7-9	TRBJ2-1	.	12	.	TGTGCCAGCAGTTTTGCTGGGCCGGAGCAGTTCTTC	CASSFAGPEQFF
TRBV4-2	TRBJ2-5	.	17	few	TGTGCCAGCAGCCAAGATTGGGAGAGCGGCCAACAAGAGACCCAGTACTTC	CASSQDWESGQQETQYF
TRBV6-4	TRBJ2-1	.	14	medium-sized	TGTGCCAGCAGTGACTCGAATTTGGGGGCTGAGCAGTTCTTC	CASSDSNLGAEQFF
TRBV30	TRBJ2-7	TRBD2	12	medium-sized	TGTGCCTGGGGACTAGCGGGAGGGGAGCAGTACTTC	CAWGLAGGEQYF
TRBV6-1	TRBJ2-1	TRBD2	15	once	TGTGCCAGCAGTTCCGGGACTAGTCAGGGCAATGAGCAGTTCTTC	CASSSGTSQGNEQFF
TRBV19	TRBJ2-3	.	14	medium-sized	TGTGCCAGTAGTAAGGCTTTGTACACAGATACGCAGTATTTT	CASSKALYTDTQYF